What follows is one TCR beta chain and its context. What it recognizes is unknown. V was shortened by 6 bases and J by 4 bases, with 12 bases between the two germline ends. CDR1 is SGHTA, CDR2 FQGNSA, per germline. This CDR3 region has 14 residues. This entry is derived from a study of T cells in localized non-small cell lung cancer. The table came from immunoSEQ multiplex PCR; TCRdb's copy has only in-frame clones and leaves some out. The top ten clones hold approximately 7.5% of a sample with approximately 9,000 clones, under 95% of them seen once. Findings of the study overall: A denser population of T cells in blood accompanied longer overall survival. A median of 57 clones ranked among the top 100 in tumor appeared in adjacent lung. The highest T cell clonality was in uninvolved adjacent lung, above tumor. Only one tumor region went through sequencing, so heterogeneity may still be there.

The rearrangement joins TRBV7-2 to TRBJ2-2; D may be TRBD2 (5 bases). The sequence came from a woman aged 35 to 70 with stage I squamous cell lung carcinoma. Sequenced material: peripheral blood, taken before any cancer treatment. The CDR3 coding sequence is TGTGCCAGCAGGGAACTGGGGAGCACCGGGGAGCTGTTTTTT. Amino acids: CASRELGSTGELFF. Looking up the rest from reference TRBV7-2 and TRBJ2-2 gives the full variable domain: GAGVSQSPSNKVTEKGKDVELRCDPISGHTALYWYRQSLGQGLEFLIYFQGNSAPDKSGLPSDRFSAERTGGSVSTLTIQRTQQEDSAVYLCASRELGSTGELFFGEGSRLTVL.